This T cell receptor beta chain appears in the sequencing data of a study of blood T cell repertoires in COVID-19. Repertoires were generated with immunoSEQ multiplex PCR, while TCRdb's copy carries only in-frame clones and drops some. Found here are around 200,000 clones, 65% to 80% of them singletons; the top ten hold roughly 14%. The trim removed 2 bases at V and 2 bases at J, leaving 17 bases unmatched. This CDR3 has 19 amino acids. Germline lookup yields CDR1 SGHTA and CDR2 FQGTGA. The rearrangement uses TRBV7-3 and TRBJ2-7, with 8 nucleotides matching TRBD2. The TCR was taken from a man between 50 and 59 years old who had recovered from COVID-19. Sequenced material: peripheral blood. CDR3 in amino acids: CASSLWFIRPSGRTYEQYF. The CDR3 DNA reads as TGTGCCAGCAGCTTATGGTTTATTAGGCCTAGCGGGCGTACCTACGAGCAGTACTTC.